This T cell receptor beta chain was sequenced in a study of T cell clonality in common variable immunodeficiency (dated by TCRdb to the mid-2010s). Predominantly Caucasian heritage was noted among both the CVID patients and the healthy controls. Heparinized peripheral whole blood samples of roughly 5 to 8.5 ml were collected from each donor. Genomic DNA from adults with common variable immune deficiency (CVID) and from healthy adult controls was the source for sequencing TCRbeta CDR3 repertoires. The control group was made up of approximately 22 healthy adult volunteers (around 10 male and 12 female) whose ages ranged from roughly 20 to 70 years, with a mean age of nearly 35. Diluted blood was density-centrifuged over Hypaque 1077 or Ficoll-Paque to isolate peripheral blood mononuclear cells. Unsorted mononuclear cells served as the source of genomic DNA, which was extracted either by Qiagen column purification or by a centrifugation-based method.

The research as a whole found: According to the authors, figuring out what caused the increased clonality in CVID would require sequencing the repertoires of T cell subpopulations. TCRbeta clonality was higher in CVID subjects than in healthy controls (t-test p = 0.018), and the increase was most characteristic of about a third of subjects. Correlations between repertoire features and clinical complications were limited by patient heterogeneity within the CVID cohort. Even though DNA input was equal, the average per sample came to about 81,820 unique sequences for controls compared with 25,000 to 35,000 for CVID samples. Healthy controls shared more TCRbeta clones with each other than CVID subjects shared among themselves (p < 0.0001). Reportedly, TCRbeta sequences from CVID had fewer deletions and N-nucleotide insertions, and highly modified clones with 13 or more V deletions were absent from CVID.

Equivalent amounts of genomic DNA from CVID and control samples were used as sequencing input. For every sample, a 60 bp segment covering the rearranged TCRbeta CDR3 region was amplified and then sequenced. The immunoSEQ assay, a bias-corrected multiplex PCR combined with high-throughput sequencing, was used to amplify TCRbeta. The authors processed their data as follows. Every unique nucleotide sequence was considered a clone and was annotated with V, D and J genes, copy number and frequency. Sequences were labeled productive if in frame, and non-productive if out of frame or containing stop codons. As previously described, clonality was computed from Shannon's entropy. The predicted amino acid sequences of productive clones were used to derive mean CDR3 Kyte-Doolittle hydropathy. Hierarchical clustering of scaled V gene usage was performed with the R hclust function using Manhattan distance and complete linkage. To assess clone sharing by CDR3 amino acid sequence, 12 repertoires per group were resampled over 100 rounds. The repertoires were searched for over 55 published EBV-specific and roughly 240 published CMV-specific TCRbeta sequences. Analysis left out a couple of CVID samples that produced under 10,000 sequences, so about 41 CVID repertoires remained. Drawn from immuneACCESS, this table holds only the in-frame rearrangements with V and J called that TCRdb kept. Clones are partly lost; checked studies trace under half to an unresolved V gene and leave the rest unexplained. V, J and clone size are taken as reported in that table, and D and trimming were inferred from the DNA itself. The table shows tens of thousands of clones here, with no singletons. The ten largest clones capture about 1.7% of the sample.

Trimming removed 1 base from V and 5 bases from J, leaving 12 bases between the germline ends. The CDR3 spans 14 residues, from the cysteine through the phenylalanine. The 33 bases shown cover part of the CDR3, and their frame starts at base 1. According to the germline V gene, CDR1 reads KGHSH and CDR2 reads LQKENI. In this sample, this clone turned up many times. Its antigen remains unidentified. The DNA ends 3 residues before the CDR3 does, and the rest of the CDR3 is filled in from the germline J gene. The chain was built from TRBV18 and TRBJ2-7; a weak D assignment points to TRBD1 (5 bases agree). Material: peripheral blood mononuclear cells. The TCR sequence derives from a person aged 18 to 70 in good health. The CDR3 reads as follows: CASSPRGELDEQYF. The covered CDR3 bases are TGTGCCAGCTCACCACGGGGCGAACTTGACGAG. The full variable domain, completed from the reference TRBV18 and TRBJ2-7 proteins outside the CDR3, reads NAGVMQNPRHLVRRRGQEARLRCSPMKGHSHVYWYRQLPEEGLKFMVYLQKENIIDESGMPKERFSAEFPKEGPSILRIQQVVRGDSAAYFCASSPRGELDEQYFGPGTRLTVT.